This T cell receptor (beta chain) stems from a study of blood T cells in healthy people across ages. This clonotype came up a few times. The second PCR ran about 6 to 12 cycles with a sample-barcoded 5' primer and J-beta primers. A single record per CDR3 protein comes from TCRdb applying MiXCR to the 5' RACE reads. Of fewer than 2 million distinct CDR3 sequences listed, around 40% are singletons. Sequencing used blood. The sequence was collected from a human donor in good health.

The CDR3 sequence: CATSKGRETQYF. The CDR3 DNA reads as TGTGCCACCAGCAAGGGGAGGGAGACCCAGTACTTC. The chain recombines TRBV15 with TRBJ2-5, with D perhaps TRBD2 (6 bases). Germline V gene data show CDR1 as LNHNV and CDR2 as YYDKDF (reference sequence). This CDR3 is built from 12 residues. Between the trimmed V and J ends, which lost 4 bases and 5 bases, there was a span of 8 bases.